This T cell receptor (beta chain) stems from a study of human thymus T cells. Germline CDR1 SGHAT, CDR2 FQNNGV. The J segment lost 7 bases and the V segment lost 7 bases, leaving 7 bases of the junction unmatched. The CDR3 totals 13 residues. Thymic samples were excised during corrective heart operations. Samples came from healthy Finnish infants during open corrective cardiac surgery. The method was immunoSEQ multiplex PCR; TCRdb's version includes in-frame clones alone and lacks a portion of them. The data show tens of thousands of clones, roughly 94% seen once. General study findings and limits: As related research reported, thymic repertoires overlapped highly among unrelated individuals. Gene usage (both V and J) appeared biased in thymic and blood repertoires.

Of note for this clone: Its antigen is currently unknown.

The V and J genes are TRBV11-2 and TRBJ2-7; 10 nucleotides line up with TRBD2. This TCR was sampled from a girl under three years old with a congenital heart defect but otherwise immunologically healthy. The sequenced material came from thymus tissue. The CDR3 here is CASTLAGAREQYF. CDR3 DNA: TGTGCCAGCACCCTAGCGGGAGCGCGGGAGCAGTACTTC.